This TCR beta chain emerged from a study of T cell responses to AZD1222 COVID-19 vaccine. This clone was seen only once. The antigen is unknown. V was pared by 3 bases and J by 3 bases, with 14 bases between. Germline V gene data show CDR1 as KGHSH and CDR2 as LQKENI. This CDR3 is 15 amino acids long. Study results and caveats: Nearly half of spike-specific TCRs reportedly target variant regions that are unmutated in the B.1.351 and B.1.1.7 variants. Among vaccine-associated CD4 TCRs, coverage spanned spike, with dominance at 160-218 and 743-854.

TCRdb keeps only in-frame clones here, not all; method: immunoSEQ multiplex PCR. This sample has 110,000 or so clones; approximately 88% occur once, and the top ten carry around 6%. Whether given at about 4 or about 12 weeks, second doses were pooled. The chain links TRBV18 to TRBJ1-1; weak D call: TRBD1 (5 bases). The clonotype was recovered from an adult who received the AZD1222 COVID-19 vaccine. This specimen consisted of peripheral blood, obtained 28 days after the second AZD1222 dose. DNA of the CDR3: TGTGCCAGCTCACCCCAGGACATGGGGCACACTGAAGCTTTCTTT. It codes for CASSPQDMGHTEAFF.